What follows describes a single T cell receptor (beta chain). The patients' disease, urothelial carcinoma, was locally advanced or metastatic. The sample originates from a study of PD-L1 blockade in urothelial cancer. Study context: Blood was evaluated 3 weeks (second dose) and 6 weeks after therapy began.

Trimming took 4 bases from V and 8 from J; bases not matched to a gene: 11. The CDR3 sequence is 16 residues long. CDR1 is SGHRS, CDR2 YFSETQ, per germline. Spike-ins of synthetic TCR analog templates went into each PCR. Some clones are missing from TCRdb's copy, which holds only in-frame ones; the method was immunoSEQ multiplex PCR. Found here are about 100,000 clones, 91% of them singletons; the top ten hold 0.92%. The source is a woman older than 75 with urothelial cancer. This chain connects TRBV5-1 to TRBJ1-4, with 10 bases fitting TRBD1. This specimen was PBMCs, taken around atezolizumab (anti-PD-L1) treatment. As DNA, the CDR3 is TGCGCCAGCAGCAGCGGACAGGGGGTGGGCGGGGAAAAACTGTTTTTT. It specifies CASSSGQGVGGEKLFF. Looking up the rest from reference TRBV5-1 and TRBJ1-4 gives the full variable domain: KAGVTQTPRYLIKTRGQQVTLSCSPISGHRSVSWYQQTPGQGLQFLFEYFSETQRNKGNFPGRFSGRQFSNSRSEMNVSTLELGDSALYLCASSSGQGVGGEKLFFGSGTQLSVL.